These T cell receptor beta chains were read from a single sample in a study of blood T cells in healthy people across ages. MiXCR, applied by TCRdb to the 5' RACE reads, yields one record per CDR3 protein. The top ten hold about 2.1% of the sample, which has 1.5 million to 2 million distinct CDR3 sequences, 40% to 55% seen once. The sample was blood. The source is a woman between 40 and 55 years old in good health. The CDR3 runs from the conserved cysteine through the conserved F or W. A clone size is listed for some rows: how often the clone was seen (once, few, many), or a class if it is expanded.

>13|TRBV20-1|TRBJ2-1|few
CSYFLGSGNEQFF
>14|TRBV20-1|TRBJ2-7|NA
CSADRGLDLGEQYF
>13|TRBV6-2/TRBV6-3|TRBJ2-6|NA
CAGRLSGANVLTF
>13|TRBV20-1|TRBJ2-3|NA
CSASRGGADTQYF
>15|TRBV12-3/TRBV12-4|TRBJ2-5|few
CASSFGRASQETQYF
>14|TRBV27|TRBJ2-7|NA
CASSFSRQGYEQYF
>13|TRBV3-1|TRBJ1-2|NA
CASSQDAGYGYTF
>12|TRBV5-1|TRBJ2-1|few
CASSWRGNEQFF
>16|TRBV12-3/TRBV12-4|TRBJ2-1|few
CASSFRTTQGLGEQFF
>16|TRBV4-2|TRBJ2-3|NA
CASSQQTSGLGDTQYF
>14|TRBV20-1|TRBJ2-6|NA
CSARGFDGANVLTF
>18|TRBV6-1|TRBJ2-6|NA
CASTKSGTGTLSTNVLTF
>12|TRBV20-1|TRBJ2-5|few
CSARDFQETQYF
>15|TRBV28|TRBJ2-5|NA
CASSTQRGAIGEQYF
>13|TRBV28|TRBJ2-1|NA
CASGDRGRGEQFF